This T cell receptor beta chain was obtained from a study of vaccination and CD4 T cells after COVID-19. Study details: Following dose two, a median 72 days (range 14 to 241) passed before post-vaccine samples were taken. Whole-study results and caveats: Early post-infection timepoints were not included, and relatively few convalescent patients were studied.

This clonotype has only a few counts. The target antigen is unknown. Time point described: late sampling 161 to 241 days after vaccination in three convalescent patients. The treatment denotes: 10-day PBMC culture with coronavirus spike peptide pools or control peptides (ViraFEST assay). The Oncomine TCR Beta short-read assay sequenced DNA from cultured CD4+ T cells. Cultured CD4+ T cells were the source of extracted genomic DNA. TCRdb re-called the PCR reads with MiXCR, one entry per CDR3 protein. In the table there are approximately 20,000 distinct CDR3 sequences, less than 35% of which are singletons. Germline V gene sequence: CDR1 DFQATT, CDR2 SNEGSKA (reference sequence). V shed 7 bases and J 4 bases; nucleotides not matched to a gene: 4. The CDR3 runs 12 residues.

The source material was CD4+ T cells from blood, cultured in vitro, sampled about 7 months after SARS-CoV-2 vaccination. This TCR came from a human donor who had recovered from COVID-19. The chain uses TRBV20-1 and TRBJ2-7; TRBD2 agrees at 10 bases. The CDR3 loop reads CSGVAGGYEQYF. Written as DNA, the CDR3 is TGCAGTGGGGTAGCGGGAGGATACGAGCAGTACTTC.